This T cell receptor (beta chain) was obtained from a study of blood T cell repertoires in COVID-19. Study at large: Sites in the United States, Italy and Spain provided acute and convalescent COVID-19 samples.

Data came from immunoSEQ multiplex PCR; TCRdb stores just in-frame clones and leaves some out. The profile covers 99,000 or so clones, with roughly four fifths appearing a single time and about 5% taken by the ten largest. Germline CDR1 is SGHAT and CDR2 is FQNNGV. Trimming stripped 1 base from V and 7 bases from J, with 11 bases between. The CDR3 has 14 amino acids. Source material: peripheral blood. This receptor was identified in a man aged 60 to 75 with acute or convalescent COVID-19. The gene calls are TRBV11-2 and TRBJ1-5; no definite D call. The CDR3, as DNA: TGTGCCAGCAGCTTAGGATTGGCCGGGCAGCCCCAGCATTTT. This codes for CASSLGLAGQPQHF.